The T cell receptor beta chain under discussion was sequenced for a study of cytomegalovirus exposure and HLA in healthy donors. Regarding the study as a whole: Among TCR beta chains, those listed as cytomegalovirus-associated numbered 164.

Losses at the gene ends were 1 base for V and 4 bases for J; bases not matched to a gene: 5. Looked up from germline, CDR1 is SGDLS and CDR2 is YYNGEE. The CDR3 covers 17 residues. Though nominally healthy at sampling, donors likely had unrecorded immune exposures. As for this clone: What it binds is not known.

The study ran its PCR with 60 Vbeta and 13 Jbeta primers. Method: immunoSEQ multiplex PCR; TCRdb's copy keeps in-frame clones and lacks some. The data hold about 84,000 clones, with around 68% observed a single time. This receptor was identified in a woman in her 40s in good health and CMV-seropositive. Sequencing was carried out using PBMCs. The chain employs TRBV9 and TRBJ2-6; 10 bases are shared with TRBD2. CDR3 sequence: CASSVLAGVSGANVLTF. The CDR3 nucleotides are TGTGCCAGCAGCGTACTAGCGGGAGTCTCGGGGGCCAACGTCCTGACTTTC.